The sequence of this TCR beta chain was determined in a study of T-cell reconstitution after alpha-beta-depleted transplantation in children. Unique molecular identifiers featured in how the TCRbeta library was prepared. Each CDR3 protein gets one entry after TCRdb re-called the PCR reads with MiXCR. The sample shows roughly 500,000 distinct CDR3 sequences, about 30% of them seen only once. The CDR3 contains 14 residues. Germline lookup yields CDR1 SGHTA and CDR2 FQGNSA. Deletions cut 4 bases from V and 2 bases from J, with 12 bases between. This sequence was found in a human donor who donated a stem cell graft to a child with aplastic anemia. The sample was PBMCs from the stem cell graft donor, taken from the stem cell graft. This rearrangement joins TRBV7-2 to TRBJ2-7; no definite D call. The CDR3 nucleotides are TGTGCCAGCAGCTACGGGCTCCTTCCCTACGAGCAGTACTTC. This gives the protein CASSYGLLPYEQYF. Using reference TRBV7-2 and TRBJ2-7 for the parts outside the CDR3, the full variable domain is GAGVSQSPSNKVTEKGKDVELRCDPISGHTALYWYRQSLGQGLEFLIYFQGNSAPDKSGLPSDRFSAERTGGSVSTLTIQRTQQEDSAVYLCASSYGLLPYEQYFGPGTRLTVT.